This T cell receptor (beta chain) was recorded in a study of OX40 agonist ivuxolimab in advanced cancers. Study at large: Ivuxolimab was administered intravenously to patients at 0.01 to 10 mg/kg every 2 weeks. Averaging about 60 years in age, with a range of roughly 23 to 85, the cohort was around 83% male. Study-wide results and limits: In the expanded peripheral T cells, antigen specificity was never determined.

Notes on this clone: The antigen is undetermined.

Profiled with immunoSEQ multiplex PCR; TCRdb holds only in-frame clones, not every one. The sample has 30,000 to 35,000 clones, 81% seen once. Looked up from germline, CDR1 is LGHNA and CDR2 is YSLEER. The CDR3 spans 13 residues. Trimming cost V 0 bases and J 13 bases, with 13 bases left between them. The sequence was collected from an adult with an advanced solid tumor such as melanoma, head and neck, liver or kidney cancer. This sequence joins TRBV4-3 and TRBJ2-1; D unresolved. This material consisted of CD4+ or CD8+ T cells sorted from blood, taken in a trial of the OX40 agonist ivuxolimab. Here the CDR3 DNA reads TGCGCCAGCAGCCAAGATTACCAGCCTTCTCAGTTCTTC. It yields the protein CASSQDYQPSQFF.